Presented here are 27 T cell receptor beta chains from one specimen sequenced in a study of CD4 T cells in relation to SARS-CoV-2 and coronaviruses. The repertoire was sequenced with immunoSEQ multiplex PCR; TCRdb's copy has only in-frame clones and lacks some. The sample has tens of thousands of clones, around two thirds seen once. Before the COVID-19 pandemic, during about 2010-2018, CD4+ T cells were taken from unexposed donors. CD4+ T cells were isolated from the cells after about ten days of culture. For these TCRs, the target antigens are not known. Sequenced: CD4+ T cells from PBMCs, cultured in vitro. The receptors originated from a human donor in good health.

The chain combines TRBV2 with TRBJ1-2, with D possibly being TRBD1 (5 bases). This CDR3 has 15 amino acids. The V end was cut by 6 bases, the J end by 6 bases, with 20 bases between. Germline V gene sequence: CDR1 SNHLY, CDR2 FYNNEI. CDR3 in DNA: TGTGCCAGCAGCCCTAACCGGGGCTTCGGCGATGGCTACACCTTC. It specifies CASSPNRGFGDGYTF.

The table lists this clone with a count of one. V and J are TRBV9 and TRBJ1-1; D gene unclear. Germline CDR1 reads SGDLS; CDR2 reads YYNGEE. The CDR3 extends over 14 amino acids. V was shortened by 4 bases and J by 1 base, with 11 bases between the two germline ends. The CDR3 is CASSKNLANTEAFF. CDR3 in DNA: TGTGCCAGCAGCAAGAACCTGGCGAACACTGAAGCTTTCTTT. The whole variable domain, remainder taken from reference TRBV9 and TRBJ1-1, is DSGVTQTPKHLITATGQRVTLRCSPRSGDLSVYWYQQSLDQGLQFLIQYYNGEERAKGNILERFSAQQFPDLHSELNLSSLELGDSALYFCASSKNLANTEAFFGQGTRLTVV.

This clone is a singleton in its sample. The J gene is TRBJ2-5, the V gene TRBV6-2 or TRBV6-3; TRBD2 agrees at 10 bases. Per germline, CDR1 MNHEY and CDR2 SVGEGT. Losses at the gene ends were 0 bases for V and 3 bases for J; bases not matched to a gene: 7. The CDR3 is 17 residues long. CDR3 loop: CASSYSSSGRTEETQYF. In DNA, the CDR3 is TGTGCCAGCAGTTACTCCTCTAGCGGGAGAACCGAAGAGACCCAGTACTTC.

CDR3 protein: CASSLGVEPSYNEQFF. The CDR3 nucleotides read TGTGCCAGCAGCTTAGGGGTCGAACCCTCCTACAATGAGCAGTTCTTC. V is TRBV7-3 and J is TRBJ2-1; D unresolved. Between the trimmed V and J ends, which lost 2 bases and 0 bases, there was a span of 11 bases. The CDR3 has 16 amino acids. Germline CDR1 is SGHTA and CDR2 is FQGTGA.

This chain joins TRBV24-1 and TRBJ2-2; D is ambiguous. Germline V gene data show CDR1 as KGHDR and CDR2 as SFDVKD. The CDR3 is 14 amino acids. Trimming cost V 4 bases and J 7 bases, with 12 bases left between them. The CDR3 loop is CATSDPLRVGELFF. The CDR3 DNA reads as TGTGCCACCAGTGACCCTTTACGTGTCGGGGAGCTGTTTTTT.

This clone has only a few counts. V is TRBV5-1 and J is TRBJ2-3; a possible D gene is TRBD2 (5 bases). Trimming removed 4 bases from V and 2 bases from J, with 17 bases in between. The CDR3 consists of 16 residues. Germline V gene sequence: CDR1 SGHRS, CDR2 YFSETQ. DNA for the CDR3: TGCGCCAGCAGCCCATCTAGCAAAACACCCACAGATACGCAGTATTTT. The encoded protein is CASSPSSKTPTDTQYF.

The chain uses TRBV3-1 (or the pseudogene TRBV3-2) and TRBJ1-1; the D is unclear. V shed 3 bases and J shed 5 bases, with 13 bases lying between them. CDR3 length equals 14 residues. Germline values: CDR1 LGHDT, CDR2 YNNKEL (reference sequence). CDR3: CASSQSEKETEAFF. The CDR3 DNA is TGTGCCAGCAGCCAGTCTGAGAAGGAAACTGAAGCTTTCTTT.

CDR3 bases: TGTGCCAGCAGTCAGGGTCGCGAGAGTACCCAGTACTTC. Translating gives CASSQGRESTQYF. The chain joins TRBV9 to TRBJ2-5; maybe TRBD1 (5 bases). The CDR3 is 13 residues long. V was pared by 5 bases and J by 8 bases, with 16 bases between. Germline V gene sequence: CDR1 SGDLS, CDR2 YYNGEE.

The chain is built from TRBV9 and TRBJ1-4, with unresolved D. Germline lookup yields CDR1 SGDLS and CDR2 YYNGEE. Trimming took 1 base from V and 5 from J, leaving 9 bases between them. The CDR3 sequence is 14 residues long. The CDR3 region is CASSVQPSNEKLFF. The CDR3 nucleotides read TGTGCCAGCAGCGTACAACCGTCGAATGAAAAACTGTTTTTT.

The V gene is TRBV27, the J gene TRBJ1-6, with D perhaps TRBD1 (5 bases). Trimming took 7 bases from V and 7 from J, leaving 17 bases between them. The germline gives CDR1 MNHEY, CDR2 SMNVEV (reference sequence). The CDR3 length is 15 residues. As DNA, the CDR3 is TGTGCCAGCAATCAGGGCGTTGGGTCAAATTCACCCCTCCACTTT. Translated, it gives CASNQGVGSNSPLHF.

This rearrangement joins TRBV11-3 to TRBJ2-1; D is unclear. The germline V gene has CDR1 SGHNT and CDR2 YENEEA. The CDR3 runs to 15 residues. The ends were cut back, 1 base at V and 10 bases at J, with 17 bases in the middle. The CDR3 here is CASSLGVDLFREQFF. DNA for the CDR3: TGTGCCAGCAGCTTAGGGGTTGACTTATTTCGGGAGCAGTTCTTC.

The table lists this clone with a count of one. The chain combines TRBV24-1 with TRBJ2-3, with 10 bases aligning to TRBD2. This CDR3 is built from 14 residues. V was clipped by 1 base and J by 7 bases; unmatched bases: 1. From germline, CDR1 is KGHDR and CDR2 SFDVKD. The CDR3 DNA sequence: TGTGCCACCAGTGATTTCACTAGCGGGAATACGCAGTATTTT. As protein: CATSDFTSGNTQYF.

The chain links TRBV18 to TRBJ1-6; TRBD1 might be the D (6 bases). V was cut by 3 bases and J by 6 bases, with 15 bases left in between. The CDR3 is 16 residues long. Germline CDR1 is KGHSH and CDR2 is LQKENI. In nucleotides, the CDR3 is TGTGCCAGCTCACCCTCAGGGGCCCGCGGTAATTCACCCCTCCACTTT. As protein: CASSPSGARGNSPLHF.

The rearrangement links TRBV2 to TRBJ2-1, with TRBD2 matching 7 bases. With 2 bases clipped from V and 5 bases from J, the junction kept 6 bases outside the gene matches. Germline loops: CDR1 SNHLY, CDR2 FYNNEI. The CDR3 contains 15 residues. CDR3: CASSEIGRRNNEQFF. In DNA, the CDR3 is TGTGCCAGCAGTGAAATCGGGAGGAGAAACAATGAGCAGTTCTTC.

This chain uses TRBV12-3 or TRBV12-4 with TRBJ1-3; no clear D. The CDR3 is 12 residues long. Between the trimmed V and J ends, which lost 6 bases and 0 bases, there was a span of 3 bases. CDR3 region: CASSPSGNTIYF. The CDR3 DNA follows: TGTGCCAGCAGCCCCTCTGGAAACACCATATATTTT.

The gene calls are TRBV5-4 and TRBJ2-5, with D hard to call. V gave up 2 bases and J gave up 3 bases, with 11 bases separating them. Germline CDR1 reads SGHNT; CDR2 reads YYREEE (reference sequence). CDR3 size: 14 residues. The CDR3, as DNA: TGTGCCAGCAGCTTAATAAGGGATGAAGAGACCCAGTACTTC. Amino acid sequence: CASSLIRDEETQYF.

CDR3 in amino acids: CASSHSGANVLTF. The CDR3 nucleotides are TGTGCCAGCAGCCACTCTGGGGCCAACGTCCTGACTTTC. This chain uses TRBV9 with TRBJ2-6, with unresolved D. V lost 4 bases and J lost 0, with 2 bases in between. There are 13 residues in the CDR3. Germline V gene lookup returns CDR1 SGDLS and CDR2 YYNGEE.

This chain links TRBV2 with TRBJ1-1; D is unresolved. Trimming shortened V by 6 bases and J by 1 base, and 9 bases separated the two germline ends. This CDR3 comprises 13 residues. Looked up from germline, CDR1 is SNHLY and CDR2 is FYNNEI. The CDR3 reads CASRITANTEAFF. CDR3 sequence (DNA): TGTGCCAGCAGGATAACAGCGAACACTGAAGCTTTCTTT.

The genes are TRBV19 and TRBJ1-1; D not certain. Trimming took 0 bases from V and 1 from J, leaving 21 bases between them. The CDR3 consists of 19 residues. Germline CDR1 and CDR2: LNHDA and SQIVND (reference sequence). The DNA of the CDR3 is TGTGCCAGTAGTATAGAGGTTAGGGCAACAGAGAACAAGAACACTGAAGCTTTCTTT. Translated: CASSIEVRATENKNTEAFF.

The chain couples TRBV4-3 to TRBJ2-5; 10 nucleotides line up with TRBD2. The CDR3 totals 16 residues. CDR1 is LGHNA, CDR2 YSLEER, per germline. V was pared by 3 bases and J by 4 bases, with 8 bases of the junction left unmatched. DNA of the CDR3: TGCGCCAGCAGCCAGAATAGCGGGGGGAAGGGAGAGACCCAGTACTTC. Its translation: CASSQNSGGKGETQYF.

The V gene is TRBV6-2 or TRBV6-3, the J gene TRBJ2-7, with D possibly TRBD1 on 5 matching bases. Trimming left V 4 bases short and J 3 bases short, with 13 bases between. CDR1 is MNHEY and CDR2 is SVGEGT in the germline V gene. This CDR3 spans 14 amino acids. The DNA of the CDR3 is TGTGCCAGCAGTTCTGGGGCACCCTTCTACGAGCAGTACTTC. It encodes CASSSGAPFYEQYF.

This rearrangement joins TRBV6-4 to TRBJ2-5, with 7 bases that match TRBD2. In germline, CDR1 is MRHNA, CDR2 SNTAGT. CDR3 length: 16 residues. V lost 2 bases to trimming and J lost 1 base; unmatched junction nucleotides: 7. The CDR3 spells CASSDGLAVAQETQYF. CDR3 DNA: TGTGCCAGCAGTGACGGGCTAGCGGTCGCCCAAGAGACCCAGTACTTC.

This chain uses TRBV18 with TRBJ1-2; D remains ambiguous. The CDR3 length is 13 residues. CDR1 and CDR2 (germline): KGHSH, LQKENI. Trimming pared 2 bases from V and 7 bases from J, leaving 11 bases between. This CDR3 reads CASSPEADLGYTF. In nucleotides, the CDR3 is TGTGCCAGCTCACCAGAGGCGGATCTTGGCTACACCTTC.

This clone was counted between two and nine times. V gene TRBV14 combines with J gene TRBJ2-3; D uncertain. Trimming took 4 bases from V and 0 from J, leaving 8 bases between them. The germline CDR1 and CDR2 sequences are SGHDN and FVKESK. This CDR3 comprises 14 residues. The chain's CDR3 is CASSPTRSTDTQYF. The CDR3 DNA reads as TGTGCCAGCAGCCCTACGAGGAGCACAGATACGCAGTATTTT.

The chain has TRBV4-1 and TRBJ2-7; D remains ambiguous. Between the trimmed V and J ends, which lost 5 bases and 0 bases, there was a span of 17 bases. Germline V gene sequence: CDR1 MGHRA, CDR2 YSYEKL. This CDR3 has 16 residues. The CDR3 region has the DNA TGCGCCAGCAGCAAAAGCGTCGCGGAGAGCTCCTACGAGCAGTACTTC. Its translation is CASSKSVAESSYEQYF.

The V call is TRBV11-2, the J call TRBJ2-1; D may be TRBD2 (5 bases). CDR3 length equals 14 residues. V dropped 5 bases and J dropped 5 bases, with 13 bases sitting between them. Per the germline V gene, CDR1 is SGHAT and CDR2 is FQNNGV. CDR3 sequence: CASSLDWVNNEQFF. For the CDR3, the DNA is TGTGCCAGCAGCCTGGACTGGGTAAACAATGAGCAGTTCTTC.

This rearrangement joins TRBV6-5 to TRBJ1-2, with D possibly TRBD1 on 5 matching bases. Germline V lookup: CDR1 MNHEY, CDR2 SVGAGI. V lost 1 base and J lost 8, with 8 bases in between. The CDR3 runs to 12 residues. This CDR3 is CASSYYRGGYTF. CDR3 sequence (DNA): TGTGCCAGCAGTTACTACCGGGGGGGCTACACCTTC.